The 14 T cell receptor beta chains listed next were all sequenced from one sample in a study of T cells in tuberculosis. The sample's time point: new active TB diagnosis, blood taken before or within 7 days of starting treatment. The repertoire was sequenced with immunoSEQ multiplex PCR; TCRdb's copy has only in-frame clones and lacks some. The sample has tens of thousands of clones, around 90% seen once. The starting material was PBMCs, obtained at tuberculosis diagnosis. The receptor set was obtained from an adult with tuberculosis.

The rearrangement joins TRBV27 to TRBJ1-5, with 7 bases lining up with TRBD1. CDR1 and CDR2 from the germline V gene are MNHEY and SMNVEV (reference sequence). The CDR3 length is 13 residues. The J segment lost 4 bases and the V segment lost 6 bases, leaving 3 bases of the junction unmatched. The CDR3 DNA sequence: TGTGCCAGCAGCGGGACAGTAAATCAGCCCCAGCATTTT. Amino acid sequence: CASSGTVNQPQHF.

V gene TRBV30 combines with J gene TRBJ2-3; D is ambiguous. Trimming cost V 3 bases and J 0 bases, with 13 bases left between them. This CDR3 is 15 amino acids long. From germline, CDR1 is GTSNPN and CDR2 SVGIG (reference sequence). The CDR3 sequence: CAWSHHYSSTDTQYF. In nucleotides, the CDR3 is TGTGCCTGGAGCCACCACTACTCTAGCACAGATACGCAGTATTTT. Full variable domain (remainder filled in from reference TRBV30 and TRBJ2-3): SQTIHQWPATLVQPVGSPLSLECTVEGTSNPNLYWYRQAAGRGLQLLFYSVGIGQISSEVPQNLSASRPQDRQFILSSKKLLLSDSGFYLCAWSHHYSSTDTQYFGPGTRLTVL.

Here the CDR3 reads CASSDRARNQPQHF. DNA for the CDR3: TGTGCCAGTAGTGACAGGGCTCGCAATCAGCCCCAGCATTTT. The chain combines TRBV19 with TRBJ1-5; 7 nucleotides align to TRBD1. Germline CDR1 and CDR2: LNHDA and SQIVND (reference sequence). V lost 5 bases and J lost 2; bases outside the gene matches: 3. The CDR3 has 14 amino acids. The complete variable domain, with remaining parts taken from reference TRBV19 and TRBJ1-5, reads DGGITQSPKYLFRKEGQNVTLSCEQNLNHDAMYWYRQDPGQGLRLIYYSQIVNDFQKGDIAEGYSVSREKKESFPLTVTSAQKNPTAFYLCASSDRARNQPQHFGDGTRLSIL.

The genes are TRBV18 and TRBJ1-2; D not certain. This CDR3 region has 13 residues. Trimming left V 2 bases short and J 2 bases short, with 6 bases between. Germline CDR1 and CDR2: KGHSH and LQKENI. The CDR3 DNA follows: TGTGCCAGCTCACCAGGGGAGAACTATGGCTACACCTTC. Translation: CASSPGENYGYTF.

The gene calls are TRBV27 and TRBJ2-6; 14 nucleotides line up with TRBD2. This CDR3 is 21 amino acids long. Trimming removed 5 bases from V and 0 bases from J; junction bases left unmatched: 12. CDR1 and CDR2 from the germline V gene are MNHEY and SMNVEV (reference sequence). The CDR3 DNA reads as TGTGCCAGCAGTAGGACTAGCGGGGGGTCCTACTCGTACTCTGGGGCCAACGTCCTGACTTTC. Translated: CASSRTSGGSYSYSGANVLTF.

V is TRBV7-2 and J is TRBJ2-7, with 12 bases matching TRBD2. Germline V gives CDR1 SGHTA, CDR2 FQGNSA. J gave up 3 bases and V 4 bases, and 7 bases lay outside the gene matches. The CDR3 runs 16 residues. The CDR3 DNA is TGTGCCAGCAGCTGGCTAGCGGGGGGGGCCCTCTACGAGCAGTACTTC. Its translation: CASSWLAGGALYEQYF.

This clone was observed once. DNA for the CDR3: TGTGCCAGCAGTTACTCGTCGGGCAAAAACATTCAGTACTTC. Translated: CASSYSSGKNIQYF. The chain uses TRBV6-5 and TRBJ2-4; D is undetermined. V was cut by 0 bases and J by 3 bases, with 6 bases left in between. Germline assignment: CDR1 MNHEY and CDR2 SVGAGI. The CDR3 is 14 amino acids.

This chain uses TRBV4-2 with TRBJ1-1; D may be TRBD1 (5 bases). CDR1 LGHNA and CDR2 YNFKEQ come from the germline V gene. V was cut by 1 base and J by 1 base, with 10 bases left in between. The CDR3 loop spans 15 amino acids. This chain's CDR3 is CASSQVRDWNTEAFF. The CDR3 DNA follows: TGTGCCAGCAGCCAAGTGAGGGACTGGAACACTGAAGCTTTCTTT.

The V call is TRBV30, the J call TRBJ1-1; a weak D match, TRBD1 (5 bases). The germline gives CDR1 GTSNPN, CDR2 SVGIG (reference sequence). V was cut by 2 bases and J by 1 base, with 8 bases left in between. The CDR3 totals 13 residues. CDR3 in DNA: TGTGCCTGGAGTCAAGGGGAGAACACTGAAGCTTTCTTT. Translating it yields CAWSQGENTEAFF.

The chain links TRBV6-4 to TRBJ1-5; D ambiguous. V was cut by 3 bases and J by 9 bases, with 12 bases left in between. This CDR3 spans 13 amino acids. Germline V CDR1 and CDR2: MRHNA, SNTAGT. In DNA, the CDR3 is TGTGCCAGCAGTGAGCTGTCGACGGGGCCCCAGCATTTT. Protein sequence: CASSELSTGPQHF.

The V gene is TRBV30, the J gene TRBJ1-2; a weak D match, TRBD1 (5 bases). This CDR3 comprises 13 residues. V dropped 5 bases and J dropped 1 base, with 11 bases sitting between them. CDR1 is GTSNPN, CDR2 SVGIG, per germline (reference sequence). CDR3 DNA: TGTGCCTGGTGTGAGGGACTTAACTATGGCTACACCTTC. The encoded protein is CAWCEGLNYGYTF.

The chain is built from TRBV6-1 and TRBJ2-1; possibly TRBD2 for D (5 bases). This CDR3 has 15 residues. Trimming cost V 10 bases and J 5 bases, with 21 bases left between them. Per the germline V gene, CDR1 is MNHNS and CDR2 is SASEGT. The CDR3 is CATFLGLLEDNEQFF. CDR3 in DNA: TGTGCCACCTTTCTAGGGCTACTAGAAGACAATGAGCAGTTCTTC.

The chain recombines TRBV6-5 with TRBJ1-4, with a weak D call TRBD1 (5 bases). Per germline, CDR1 MNHEY and CDR2 SVGAGI. This CDR3 contains 12 residues. The V gene lost 2 bases and the J gene lost 12 bases, with 10 bases spanning the gap. CDR3 DNA sequence: TGTGCCAGCAGTTACACGGGGGAAGAACTGTTTTTT. Protein sequence: CASSYTGEELFF.

The genes are TRBV10-1 and TRBJ1-2; 10 bases align to TRBD1. This CDR3 comprises 15 residues. Germline V gene lookup returns CDR1 WNHNN and CDR2 SYGVQD (reference sequence). V lost 6 bases, J lost 5 bases, and 9 bases stayed unmatched. CDR3 in amino acids: CASRSDRGVWYGYTF. The CDR3 DNA sequence: TGCGCCAGCAGGTCGGACAGGGGGGTATGGTATGGCTACACCTTC.